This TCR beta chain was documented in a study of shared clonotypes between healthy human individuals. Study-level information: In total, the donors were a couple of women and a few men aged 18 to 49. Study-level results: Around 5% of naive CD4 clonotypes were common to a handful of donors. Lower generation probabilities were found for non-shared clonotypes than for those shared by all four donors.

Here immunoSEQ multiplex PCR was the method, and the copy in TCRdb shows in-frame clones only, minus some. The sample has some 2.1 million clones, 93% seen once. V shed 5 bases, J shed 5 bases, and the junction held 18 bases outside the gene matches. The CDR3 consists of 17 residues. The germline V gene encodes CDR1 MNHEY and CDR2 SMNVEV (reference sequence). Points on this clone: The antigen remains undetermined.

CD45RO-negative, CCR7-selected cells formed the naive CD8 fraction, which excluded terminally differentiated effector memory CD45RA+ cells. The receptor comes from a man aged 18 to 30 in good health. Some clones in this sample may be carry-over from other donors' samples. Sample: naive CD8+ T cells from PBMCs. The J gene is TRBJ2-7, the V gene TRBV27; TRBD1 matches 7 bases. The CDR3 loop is CASSRDSQRPRIDEQYF. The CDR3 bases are TGTGCCAGCAGTCGGGACAGCCAGCGGCCCCGTATCGACGAGCAGTACTTC.